This entry is about one T cell receptor beta chain. Its antigen is currently unknown. This sample was taken from a study of Graves' ophthalmopathy and Graves' hyperthyroidism. Overall study results and limits: The model achieved approximately 71% sensitivity and 72.22% specificity for ophthalmopathy progression. Most expanded thyroid clonotypes above 0.001 frequency also appeared in blood.

The germline V gene has CDR1 SGDLS and CDR2 YYNGEE. V was pared by 4 bases and J by 4 bases, with 14 bases between. The CDR3 spans 14 residues. The sequenced template was RNA, covering the TCR beta CDR3 region. Second-round multiplex PCR came after a first-round RT-PCR that employed HTBI primers. TCRdb analysed the multiplex PCR reads with MiXCR anew, one entry per CDR3 protein. The sample carries 680,000 or so distinct CDR3 sequences, about 20% recorded once. Among the exclusions were patients with other autoimmune diseases, uncontrolled infections, pregnancy or lactation. The receptor comes from a young woman with stable Graves' hyperthyroidism. Some clones in this sample may be carry-over from other donors' samples. Sequenced material: peripheral blood. The chain recombines TRBV9 with TRBJ2-5; unclear D gene. The CDR3 DNA follows: TGTGCCAGCAGCTCCTTACAGAGTTTAGAGACCCAGTACTTC. It specifies CASSSLQSLETQYF. The entire variable domain, with the rest obtained from reference TRBV9 and TRBJ2-5, is as follows: DSGVTQTPKHLITATGQRVTLRCSPRSGDLSVYWYQQSLDQGLQFLIQYYNGEERAKGNILERFSAQQFPDLHSELNLSSLELGDSALYFCASSSLQSLETQYFGPGTRLLVL.